This entry describes one TCR beta chain. The target of this receptor is not known. Base qualities are not provided; no much larger clone lies one nucleotide away. The meaning of the sample's treatment or condition label: approximately 18 received Ad26.COV2.S at low or high dose, single or two shots; about 5 received placebo; per-sample allocation not given. For vaccine and placebo recipients, the sequenced repertoires came from samples collected on day 63 after the first injection. In Cohort 1b, roughly 25 adults aged 18-55 years were enrolled at a single site in Boston, USA, between 29 July and 7 August 2020. Ad26.COV2.S was a replication-incompetent adenovirus type 26 vector expressing a prefusion-stabilized SARS-CoV-2 spike protein from the original Wuhan strain. The data derive from a study of Ad26.COV2.S vaccination and SARS-CoV-2 variants (dated by TCRdb to the early 2020s). In the study overall: Vaccine-arm donors came from COV1001, a multicentre, randomized, double-blind, placebo-controlled phase I-IIa trial of Ad26.COV2.S in healthy adults. Ad26.COV2.S was administered intramuscularly at a dose of 5x10^10 or 1x10^11 viral particles, either as one shot or as two shots given 56 days apart. Sequencing of the TCRbeta repertoire served to evaluate the specificity and breadth of SARS-CoV-2-reactive T cell receptors following Ad26.COV2.S vaccination. The TCR-sequenced set comprised around 30 samples: around 20 Ad26.COV2.S vaccine recipients, 5 placebo recipients and 8 SARS-CoV-2 convalescent individuals. Participants in the trial were split at random into five groups of five each, receiving low-dose or high-dose Ad26.COV2.S once or twice, or else placebo on both occasions. Investigators did not know the trial group allocation while performing experiments and assessing outcomes. Summary of the overall study and its limitations: Comparing responses between vaccine doses or regimens was not something the study was powered to do. Non-spike TCR breadth was comparable between vaccine and placebo recipients, consistent with the vaccine containing only spike. It was noted by the authors that total T cell responses may have been underestimated by the TCR breadth and depth analyses. After vaccination, spike-specific CD8+ and CD4+ T cell responses were reported to show substantial breadth. Compared with placebo recipients, Ad26.COV2.S recipients showed higher spike-specific TCR breadth (P = 0.0014).

The immunoSEQ Assay was used to sequence TCRbeta CDR3 regions. After extraction, genomic DNA underwent amplification by bias-controlled multiplex PCR, followed by high-throughput sequencing. Processing in the source paper ran as follows. To quantify the absolute abundance of every unique TCRbeta CDR3 region, sequences were collapsed and filtered. T cell fraction was estimated by normalizing TCRbeta template counts to usable DNA, with usable DNA measured through amplification of reference genes found in all nucleated cells. Repertoire TCRs were annotated as SARS-CoV-2-specific when V gene, CDR3 amino acid sequence and J gene were exactly matched to a known reactive TCR set. The reference SARS-CoV-2 TCR set was obtained from MIRA and was filtered for enrichment in COVID-19-positive ImmuneCODE repertoires, whereby public or cross-reactive TCRs were removed. Using the MIRA antigens, annotated TCRs were further analysed by specific ORF or by position within an ORF. Depth was the summed frequency of annotated unique rearrangements, while breadth was defined as annotated unique rearrangements over total unique productive rearrangements. TCR breadth was compared between groups using two-sided Wilcoxon rank-sum tests. TCRdb re-hosts the immuneACCESS table, in-frame sequences only. Its copies lack some clones; in the studies checked, an unresolved V gene accounts for under half of them, and the cause for the rest is not known. V and J calls and clone size are given by that table; D and trimming were obtained from the DNA. The sample table lists a few hundred thousand clones, roughly four fifths of them with a count of one. Nearly 7.5% of the sample is in the top ten clones.

For CDR1 and CDR2, the germline V gene lists SGHDT and YYEEEE. Trimming takes 6 bases off V and 4 bases off J; junction bases not matched to a gene: 6. The CDR3, from cysteine to phenylalanine, totals 14 residues. The only DNA kept is the CDR3, 42 bases in frame from the first base. Sample: peripheral blood, taken in a trial of Ad26.COV2.S vaccine versus placebo. The chain joins TRBV5-6 to TRBJ1-2; the junction holds 10 bases that match TRBD1. The TCR sequence derives from a person aged 18-60 years who received the Ad26.COV2.S COVID-19 vaccine or a placebo. The CDR3 region reads CASTPGQGPYGYTF. Here is the DNA: TGTGCCAGCACACCGGGACAGGGGCCCTATGGCTACACCTTC. With the portions outside the CDR3 filled from the reference TRBV5-6 and TRBJ1-2 genes, the complete variable region becomes DAGVTQSPTHLIKTRGQQVTLRCSPKSGHDTVSWYQQALGQGPQFIFQYYEEEERQRGNFPDRFSGHQFPNYSSELNVNALLLGDSALYLCASTPGQGPYGYTFGSGTRLTVV.